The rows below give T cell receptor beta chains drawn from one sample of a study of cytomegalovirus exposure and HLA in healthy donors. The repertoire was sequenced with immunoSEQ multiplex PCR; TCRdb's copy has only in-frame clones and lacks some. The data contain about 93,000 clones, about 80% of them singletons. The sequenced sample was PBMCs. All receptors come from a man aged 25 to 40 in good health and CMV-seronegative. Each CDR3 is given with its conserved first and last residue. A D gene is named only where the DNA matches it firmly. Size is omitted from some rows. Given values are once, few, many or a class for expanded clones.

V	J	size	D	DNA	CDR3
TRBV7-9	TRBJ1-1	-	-	TGTTCCAGCAGCCGTACAGAATTGAACACTGAAGCTTTCTTT	CSSSRTELNTEAFF
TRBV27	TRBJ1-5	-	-	TGTGCCAGCAGACGGACAGCGAATCAGCCCCAGCATTTT	CASRRTANQPQHF
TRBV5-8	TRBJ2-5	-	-	TGTGCCAGCAGCTCCGGTCGACTCGAGACCCAGTACTTC	CASSSGRLETQYF
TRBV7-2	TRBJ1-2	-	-	TGTGCCAGCAGCCTAGACACGATCTATGGCTACACCTTC	CASSLDTIYGYTF
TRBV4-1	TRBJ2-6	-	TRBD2	TGCGCCAGCAGCCAAGTAAGAACTAGCGGGGGAGCTTGGGGGGCCAACGTCCTGACTTTC	CASSQVRTSGGAWGANVLTF
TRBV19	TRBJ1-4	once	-	TGTGCCAGTAGTAGTGGAGGGGTAAATGAAAAACTGTTTTTT	CASSSGGVNEKLFF
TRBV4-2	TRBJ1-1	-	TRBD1	TGTGCCAGCAGCCAAGCGGTGACAGGGACTTTCGGGAACACTGAAGCTTTCTTT	CASSQAVTGTFGNTEAFF
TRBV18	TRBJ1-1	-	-	TGTGCCAGCTCACCAGGACGGGTGTCCGGGGTGGCTTTCTTT	CASSPGRVSGVAFF
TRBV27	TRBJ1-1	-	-	TGTGCCAGCAGTTTATACAGGGCTTCACACACTGAAGCTTTCTTT	CASSLYRASHTEAFF
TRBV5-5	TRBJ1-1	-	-	TGTGCCAGCAGACCTACCCGGGGATACACTGAAGCTTTCTTT	CASRPTRGYTEAFF
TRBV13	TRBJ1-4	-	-	TGTGCCAGCAGCTTATGGCAGGGAGGAGAAAAACTGTTTTTT	CASSLWQGGEKLFF
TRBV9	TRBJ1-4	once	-	TGTGCCAGCAGCGTGACGGGGAGCAGTGAAAAACTGTTTTTT	CASSVTGSSEKLFF
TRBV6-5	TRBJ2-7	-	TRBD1	TGTGCCAGCAGAACATCTACCGGGACAGGGATAGAGCAGTACTTC	CASRTSTGTGIEQYF
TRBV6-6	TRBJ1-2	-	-	TGTGCCAGCAGTTACTCGGGAGGGCGCTATGGCTACACCTTC	CASSYSGGRYGYTF
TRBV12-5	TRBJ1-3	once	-	TGTGCTAGTGGTTTGGTACCGGGACTCCGAACCGGAAACACCATATATTTT	CASGLVPGLRTGNTIYF
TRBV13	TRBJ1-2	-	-	TGTGCCAGCAGTTTTCGGGGGACCTATGGCTACACCTTC	CASSFRGTYGYTF
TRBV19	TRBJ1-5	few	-	TGTGCCAGTAGTATTTTCGGACAAGCTAATCAGCCCCAGCATTTT	CASSIFGQANQPQHF
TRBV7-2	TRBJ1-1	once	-	TGTGCCAGCAGCCAGACAGGTAACACTGAAGCTTTCTTT	CASSQTGNTEAFF
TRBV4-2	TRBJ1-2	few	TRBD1	TGTGCCAGCAGCCAAGTATCCGGGACAGGGACTAGCTACACCTTC	CASSQVSGTGTSYTF
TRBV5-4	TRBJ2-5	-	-	TGTGCCAGCAGCTTTATAGACATTCAAGAGACCCAGTACTTC	CASSFIDIQETQYF
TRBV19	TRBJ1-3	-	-	TGTGCCAGTAGCCAGATTCAGGGGCGCGGTTCTGGAAACACCATATATTTT	CASSQIQGRGSGNTIYF
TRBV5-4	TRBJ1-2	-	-	TGTGCCAGCAGCCCCAAGCAGGATCGCGGCTACACCTTC	CASSPKQDRGYTF
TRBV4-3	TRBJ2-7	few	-	TGCGCCAGCAGCCAAGATCCTGGAACGGGGGCCTACGAGCAGTACTTC	CASSQDPGTGAYEQYF
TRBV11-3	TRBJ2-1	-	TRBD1	TGTGCCAGCAGCCCCTGGACAGGCGGTGAGCAGTTCTTC	CASSPWTGGEQFF
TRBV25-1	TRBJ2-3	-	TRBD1	TGTGCCAGCACCGGACAGGGCACAGATACGCAGTATTTT	CASTGQGTDTQYF
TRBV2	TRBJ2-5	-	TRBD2	TGTGCCAGCCAGACTAGCGGGAGGAAGAAAGAGACCCAGTACTTC	CASQTSGRKKETQYF
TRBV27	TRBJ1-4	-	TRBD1	TGTGCCAGCAGTCGCTTAGTGGGTCTTGATAGTATGGGACAGTGGTATGAAAAACTGTTTTTT	CASSRLVGLDSMGQWYEKLFF
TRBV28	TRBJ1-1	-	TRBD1	TGTGCCAGCAGTTCCCGGGACAGCGGGCACACTGAAGCTTTCTTT	CASSSRDSGHTEAFF
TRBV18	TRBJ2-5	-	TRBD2	TGTGCCAGCTCACCCCGGGGCGATCGGGAGGTCCCAGAGACCCAGTACTTC	CASSPRGDREVPETQYF
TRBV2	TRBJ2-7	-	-	TGTGCCAGCAGTGTTAACGGTTTCAGGGACGAGCAGTACTTC	CASSVNGFRDEQYF
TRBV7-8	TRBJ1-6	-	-	TGTGCCAGCAGCTTACCCCCCCGTAATTCACCCCTCCACTTT	CASSLPPRNSPLHF
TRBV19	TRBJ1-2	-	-	TGTGCCAGTAGTATGACGACAGGACCTATTCATGGCTACACCTTC	CASSMTTGPIHGYTF
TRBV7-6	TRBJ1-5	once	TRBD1	TGTGCCAGCAGCATAGGGACAGGTAGGGATCAGCCCCAGCATTTT	CASSIGTGRDQPQHF
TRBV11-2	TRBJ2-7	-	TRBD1	TGTGCCAGCAGCAAGGACAGGGTTATCTACGAGCAGTACTTC	CASSKDRVIYEQYF
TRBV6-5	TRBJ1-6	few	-	TGTGCCAGCACCCCAGGGTGGACAGCTAATTCACCCCTCCACTTT	CASTPGWTANSPLHF
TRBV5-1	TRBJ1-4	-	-	TGCGCCAGCAGCTCGGGATTAGCAACTAATGAAAAACTGTTTTTT	CASSSGLATNEKLFF
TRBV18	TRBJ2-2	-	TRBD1	TGTGCCAGCTCACCACCGAGGCCGGGACAGAAGACTAACACCGGGGAGCTGTTTTTT	CASSPPRPGQKTNTGELFF
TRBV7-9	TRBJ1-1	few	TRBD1	TGTGCCAGCAGCTTCGACAGGGCCTCTGAAGCTTTCTTT	CASSFDRASEAFF
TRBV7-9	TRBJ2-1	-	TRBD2	TGTGCCAGCAGCTCTGTAGCGGGGGGGCCTGTGTTGAATGAGCAGTTCTTC	CASSSVAGGPVLNEQFF
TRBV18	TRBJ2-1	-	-	TGTGCCAGCTCACGGGCATCTCCTAGCGACTCCTACAATGAGCAGTTCTTC	CASSRASPSDSYNEQFF
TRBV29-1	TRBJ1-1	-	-	TGCAGCGCCCGCCCGGGACTTGAAGCTTTCTTT	CSARPGLEAFF
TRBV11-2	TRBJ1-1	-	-	TGTGCCAGCAGCTTAGGAGCAGGGACTGAAGCTTTCTTT	CASSLGAGTEAFF
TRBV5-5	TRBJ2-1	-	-	TGTGCCAGCAGCTTGTTAGCGGAAAGCTACAATGAGCAGTTCTTC	CASSLLAESYNEQFF
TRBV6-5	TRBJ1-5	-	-	TGTGCCAGCAGTTACGGGAGGGGTCAGCCCCAGCATTTT	CASSYGRGQPQHF
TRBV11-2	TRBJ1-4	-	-	TGTGCCAGCAGCCCTATGGGCAGGGAAAAACTGTTTTTT	CASSPMGREKLFF
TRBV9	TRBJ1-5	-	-	TGTGCCAGCAGCGTAGAGTGGAACTCGGGTCAGCCCCAGCATTTT	CASSVEWNSGQPQHF
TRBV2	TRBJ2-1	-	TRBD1	TGTGCCAGCCGACGGACAGGGGGCAATGAGCAGTTCTTC	CASRRTGGNEQFF
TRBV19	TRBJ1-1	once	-	TGTGCCAGTAGTATAGGGCCCGGGGTCGGTGGCACTGAAGCTTTCTTT	CASSIGPGVGGTEAFF
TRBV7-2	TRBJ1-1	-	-	TGTGCCAGCAGCTCTATGCGGACAAAGAACACTGAAGCTTTCTTT	CASSSMRTKNTEAFF
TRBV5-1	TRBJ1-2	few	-	TGCGCCAGCAGCTTGGCCGGGACAAATGGCTACACCTTC	CASSLAGTNGYTF
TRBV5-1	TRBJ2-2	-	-	TGCGCCAGCAGCTCCACCTCGGGAAAGAACACCGGGGAGCTGTTTTTT	CASSSTSGKNTGELFF
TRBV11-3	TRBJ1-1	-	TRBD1	TGTGCCAGCAGCTTTTTCCCACAGGGGGAGGCTTTCTTT	CASSFFPQGEAFF
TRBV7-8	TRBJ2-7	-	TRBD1	TGTGCCAGCAGCTTAGTGGGGACAGGCCCCTACGAGCAGTACTTC	CASSLVGTGPYEQYF
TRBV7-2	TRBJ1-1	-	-	TGTGCCAGCAGCTTAAGGGGTACTGAAGCTTTCTTT	CASSLRGTEAFF